These 13 T cell receptor beta chains share one sample of origin, sequenced in a study of spatial heterogeneity in lung cancer. TCRdb called the 5' RACE reads again in MiXCR, with one record for every CDR3 protein. The sample contains some 100,000 distinct CDR3 sequences, about 9.4% of which appear only once. The time point was: sample taken at primary tumor resection. The authors sequenced whole RNA from tumor, nontumor lung or frozen PBMC without sorting. Source: PBMCs, taken at surgery. These receptors all come from a male donor with early-stage non-small cell lung cancer.

In its sample, this clonotype was seen a few times. V usage is TRBV4-2 and J usage is TRBJ2-1, with TRBD2 identical over 10 bases. CDR1 is LGHNA and CDR2 is YNFKEQ in the germline V gene. The CDR3 loop spans 16 amino acids. Germline trimming cut 1 base from V and 5 bases from J; bases unmatched to any gene: 5. The CDR3 region has the DNA TGTGCCAGCAGCCAAGCGGGACTAGCGCTTAACAATGAGCAGTTCTTC. Amino acids: CASSQAGLALNNEQFF.

This clonotype was recorded many times. The chain has TRBV6-2 or TRBV6-3 and TRBJ2-1; 9 positions match TRBD2. With V trimmed by 6 bases and J by 7 bases, 10 bases remained unmatched. Germline CDR1 is MNHEY and CDR2 is SVGEGT. The CDR3 covers 15 residues. Written as DNA, the CDR3 is TGTGCCAGCAGCCCCCTAGCGGGGAGGGAAAATGAGCAGTTCTTC. Translating it yields CASSPLAGRENEQFF.

The chain is built from TRBV4-3 and TRBJ2-7, with D uncertain. This CDR3 contains 14 residues. V was pared by 2 bases and J by 0 bases, with 8 bases between. In germline, CDR1 is LGHNA, CDR2 YSLEER. This CDR3 is CASSQSRSSYEQYF. DNA of the CDR3: TGCGCCAGCAGCCAAAGCAGGAGCTCCTACGAGCAGTACTTC.

This clonotype was counted ten times or more. This rearrangement joins TRBV12-3 or TRBV12-4 to TRBJ2-7, with 9 bases that match TRBD2. This CDR3 spans 14 amino acids. V gave up 5 bases and J gave up 4 bases; unmatched junction bases: 6. This CDR3 is CASSDSGSTYEQYF. DNA of the CDR3: TGTGCCAGCAGTGATAGCGGGAGTACATACGAGCAGTACTTC.

This clonotype was seen many times. The chain carries TRBV29-1 and TRBJ2-7, with D tentatively TRBD2 (6 bases). The CDR3 extends over 14 amino acids. Germline CDR1 SQVTM, CDR2 ANQGSEA. V gave up 7 bases and J gave up 0 bases, with 16 bases separating them. CDR3 amino acids: CSAHRGADSYEQYF. DNA for the CDR3: TGCAGCGCCCACCGCGGGGCGGACTCCTACGAGCAGTACTTC.

This clonotype showed up many times. V usage is TRBV5-1 and J usage is TRBJ2-5; the D is unclear. The length of the CDR3 is 13 residues. The ends were cut back, 1 base at V and 5 bases at J, with 9 bases in the middle. Per germline, CDR1 SGHRS and CDR2 YFSETQ. The CDR3 DNA follows: TGCGCCAGCAGCTTGCGAGAGGCGGAGACCCAGTACTTC. Protein product: CASSLREAETQYF.

The chain has TRBV29-1 and TRBJ2-2, with D tentatively TRBD1 (6 bases). This CDR3 contains 13 residues. With 7 bases removed from V and 0 bases from J, the gap between germline ends came to 9 bases. CDR1 is SQVTM and CDR2 is ANQGSEA in the germline V gene. DNA of the CDR3: TGCAGCGCAGGACAGTCGAACACCGGGGAGCTGTTTTTT. Protein: CSAGQSNTGELFF.

The V call is TRBV29-1, the J call TRBJ2-2, with a weak D call TRBD2 (6 bases). The CDR3 runs 14 residues. Germline CDR1 reads SQVTM; CDR2 reads ANQGSEA. Trimming took 7 bases from V and 4 from J, leaving 16 bases between them. CDR3 sequence reads: CSARPSATTGELFF. CDR3 coding DNA: TGCAGCGCCCGACCTAGCGCAACCACCGGGGAGCTGTTTTTT.

This chain uses TRBV9 with TRBJ2-2; D perhaps matches TRBD1 (5 bases). Trimming took off 2 bases at V and 5 bases at J, with 10 bases between the two ends. The CDR3 is made up of 14 amino acids. Germline CDR1 and CDR2: SGDLS and YYNGEE. CDR3 residues: CASSVTVLTGELFF. For the CDR3, the DNA is TGTGCCAGCAGCGTGACAGTGCTGACCGGGGAGCTGTTTTTT.

There are a few counts of this clonotype. The genes are TRBV20-1 and TRBJ2-4; TRBD2 might be the D (6 bases). Germline CDR1 DFQATT, CDR2 SNEGSKA (reference sequence). V dropped 5 bases and J dropped 8 bases, with 16 bases sitting between them. The length of the CDR3 is 13 residues. DNA of the CDR3: TGCAGTGCTCCCTCCGGGACTGGAGACATTCAGTACTTC. It translates to CSAPSGTGDIQYF.

The table lists this clonotype with many counts. The gene calls are TRBV12-3 or TRBV12-4 and TRBJ1-2, with D perhaps matching TRBD1 (6 bases). The CDR3 totals 15 residues. V was trimmed by 4 bases and J by 2 bases, leaving 14 bases between them. The CDR3 sequence is CASSSLGTRNYGYTF. The DNA for the CDR3 is TGTGCCAGCAGTTCCCTCGGGACAAGGAACTATGGCTACACCTTC.

This clonotype has a handful of counts. The rearrangement joins TRBV5-1 to TRBJ2-5; possibly TRBD2 for D (5 bases). The CDR3 runs 14 residues. The V end lost 3 bases, the J end lost 1 base, and 10 bases lay between the germline ends. CDR1 SGHRS and CDR2 YFSETQ come from the germline V gene. The CDR3 region is CASSSSSPQETQYF. As DNA, the CDR3 is TGCGCCAGCAGCTCCTCTAGCCCCCAAGAGACCCAGTACTTC.

This clonotype was recorded a few times. The V and J genes are TRBV5-1 and TRBJ2-7; 8 nucleotides match TRBD2. CDR1 and CDR2 from the germline V gene are SGHRS and YFSETQ. The ends lost 7 bases at V and 2 bases at J; junction bases unmatched: 8. CDR3 length equals 14 residues. In nucleotides, the CDR3 is TGCGCCAGCGGCCGGGGGGGACCACCCTACGAGCAGTACTTC. Amino acid sequence: CASGRGGPPYEQYF.